These 27 T cell receptor beta chains share one sample of origin, sequenced in a study of blood T cell repertoires in COVID-19. TCRdb keeps only in-frame clones here, not all; method: immunoSEQ multiplex PCR. Seen here are under 200,000 clones, around 87% observed once, and the top ten hold roughly 24%. Source material: PBMCs or T cells enriched from blood (not recorded which). These receptor sequences come from a middle-aged woman in a cohort exposed to, infected with or recovered from COVID-19 (not recorded which).

The V and J genes are TRBV7-9 and TRBJ1-1; D remains ambiguous. Germline CDR1 SEHNR, CDR2 FQNEAQ (reference sequence). The CDR3 is 13 amino acids. V lost 4 bases and J lost 2, with 8 bases in between. The CDR3 DNA reads TGTGCCAGCAGCTCCCACATCAACACTGAAGCTTTCTTT. Residues: CASSSHINTEAFF.

The rearrangement uses TRBV19 and TRBJ2-7; possible D gene TRBD2, 5 bases. V shed 1 base and J shed 2 bases, with 9 bases lying between them. The CDR3 contains 14 residues. Germline CDR1 and CDR2: LNHDA and SQIVND (reference sequence). CDR3 nucleotide sequence: TGTGCCAGTAGTATAGGAGGAGGTCCCTACGAGCAGTACTTC. Translated: CASSIGGGPYEQYF. Combining the CDR3 with reference TRBV19 and TRBJ2-7 gives the whole variable domain DGGITQSPKYLFRKEGQNVTLSCEQNLNHDAMYWYRQDPGQGLRLIYYSQIVNDFQKGDIAEGYSVSREKKESFPLTVTSAQKNPTAFYLCASSIGGGPYEQYFGPGTRLTVT.

This rearrangement joins TRBV21-1 to TRBJ2-5; the table names TRBD1, a call not compared with the DNA. TRBV21-1 is a pseudogene segment. This CDR3 has 15 residues. CDR3 sequence (DNA): TGTGCCAGCAGCAAAGCATGGGCAGACCAAGAGACCCAGTACTTC. Amino acids: CASSKAWADQETQYF.

The chain joins TRBV3-1 (or the pseudogene TRBV3-2) to TRBJ1-3; no definite D call. Germline V lookup: CDR1 LGHDT, CDR2 YNNKEL (reference sequence). Deletions cut 0 bases from V and 0 bases from J, with 6 bases between. The CDR3 consists of 15 residues. The CDR3 protein is CASSQDESSGNTIYF. The CDR3 DNA reads TGTGCCAGCAGCCAAGATGAGAGCTCTGGAAACACCATATATTTT.

This clone turned up a few times. The chain uses TRBV5-4 and TRBJ1-1; the D gene is possibly TRBD1 (6 bases). Per germline, CDR1 SGHNT and CDR2 YYREEE (reference sequence). The germline V and J ends were trimmed by 2 bases and 5 bases, with 10 bases remaining between them. This CDR3 region has 13 residues. The CDR3 here is CASSLLTGTEAFF. CDR3 DNA: TGTGCCAGCAGCTTACTGACAGGTACTGAAGCTTTCTTT.

This clone was counted only a few times. The chain has TRBV4-3 and TRBJ2-1, with D maybe TRBD2 (7 bases). The CDR3 spans 16 residues. V was clipped by 0 bases and J by 8 bases, with 17 bases between them. Germline-derived CDR1 and CDR2 are LGHNA and YSLEER. CDR3 DNA: TGCGCCAGCAGCCAAGATCCGGGGGGCGGTGGGGATGAGCAGTTCTTC. Protein sequence: CASSQDPGGGGDEQFF.

The chain combines TRBV7-8 with TRBJ1-1; no definite D call. Germline lookup yields CDR1 SGHVS and CDR2 FQNEAQ. CDR3 length: 16 amino acids. Trimming took 0 bases from V and 0 from J, leaving 11 bases between them. DNA of the CDR3: TGTGCCAGCAGCTTAGCCGTCAAGGGAGTGAACACTGAAGCTTTCTTT. It yields the protein CASSLAVKGVNTEAFF. The variable domain in full, with the rest retrieved from reference TRBV7-8 and TRBJ1-1, is GAGVSQSPRYKVAKRGQDVALRCDPISGHVSLFWYQQALGQGPEFLTYFQNEAQLDKSGLPSDRFFAERPEGSVSTLKIQRTQQEDSAVYLCASSLAVKGVNTEAFFGQGTRLTVV.

CDR3 protein: CASSLDRGPKTEAFF. CDR3 sequence (DNA): TGTGCCAGCAGTTTAGACAGGGGCCCGAAGACTGAAGCTTTCTTT. J is TRBJ1-1 and V is TRBV27; TRBD1 matches at 8 bases. The CDR3 sequence is 15 residues long. Per germline, CDR1 MNHEY and CDR2 SMNVEV (reference sequence). The J segment lost 5 bases and the V segment lost 2 bases, leaving 7 bases of the junction unmatched.

V and J are TRBV19 and TRBJ2-7; D not certain. The CDR3 spans 15 residues. Germline-derived CDR1 and CDR2 are LNHDA and SQIVND (reference sequence). V lost 1 base and J 1 base, leaving 11 bases between the germline ends. This CDR3 is CASSIVMAQSYEQYF. The CDR3 region has the DNA TGTGCCAGTAGTATAGTAATGGCACAGTCCTACGAGCAGTACTTC.

This clone was recorded once. The chain couples TRBV9 to TRBJ2-2, with a weak D call TRBD2 (5 bases). The CDR3 extends over 15 amino acids. V was shortened by 0 bases and J by 7 bases, with 13 bases between the two germline ends. CDR1 is SGDLS and CDR2 is YYNGEE in the germline V gene. The CDR3 protein is CASSVGSSPGGELFF. CDR3 DNA sequence: TGTGCCAGCAGCGTAGGGTCTAGCCCCGGCGGGGAGCTGTTTTTT.

J is TRBJ1-4 and V is TRBV24-1; TRBD1 might be the D (5 bases). The CDR3 sequence is 19 residues long. The germline V and J ends were trimmed by 5 bases and 1 base, with 22 bases remaining between them. Per germline, CDR1 KGHDR and CDR2 SFDVKD. The CDR3 sequence: CATSGSNGPRGVTNEKLFF. In nucleotides, the CDR3 is TGTGCCACCAGTGGTAGTAACGGGCCACGGGGGGTAACTAATGAAAAACTGTTTTTT.

CDR3 region: CASSPSDRGEGGYTF. The CDR3 DNA follows: TGTGCCAGTAGTCCGTCTGACAGGGGTGAAGGAGGCTACACCTTC. The gene calls are TRBV19 and TRBJ1-2, with 8 nucleotides matching TRBD1. This CDR3 region has 15 residues. Germline V gene data show CDR1 as LNHDA and CDR2 as SQIVND (reference sequence). V was pared by 5 bases and J by 8 bases, with 13 bases of the junction left unmatched.

The chain recombines TRBV6-5 with TRBJ2-7; 11 bases line up with TRBD2. The V gene end was trimmed by 4 bases and the J gene end by 2 bases; junction bases not matched to a gene: 1. From germline, CDR1 is MNHEY and CDR2 SVGAGI. The CDR3 consists of 14 residues. The CDR3 sequence is CASSWGLAAYEQYF. CDR3 DNA: TGTGCCAGCAGTTGGGGACTAGCGGCCTACGAGCAGTACTTC.

V is TRBV5-1 and J is TRBJ1-3, with TRBD1 matching over 7 bases. The CDR3 spans 14 residues. Germline CDR1 is SGHRS and CDR2 is YFSETQ. V shed 4 bases and J 2 bases; nucleotides not matched to a gene: 3. CDR3 DNA sequence: TGCGCCAGCAGCACCACAGGGGCTGGAAACACCATATATTTT. Residues: CASSTTGAGNTIYF. Filled out from reference TRBV5-1 and TRBJ1-3, the complete variable domain reads KAGVTQTPRYLIKTRGQQVTLSCSPISGHRSVSWYQQTPGQGLQFLFEYFSETQRNKGNFPGRFSGRQFSNSRSEMNVSTLELGDSALYLCASSTTGAGNTIYFGEGSWLTVV.

In its sample, this clone was seen once. The chain carries TRBV13 and TRBJ1-1; 11 bases are shared with TRBD1. The J segment lost 5 bases and the V segment lost 1 base, leaving 3 bases of the junction unmatched. CDR1 is PRHDT, CDR2 FYEKMQ, per germline (reference sequence). The CDR3 consists of 15 residues. The CDR3 nucleotides read TGTGCCAGCAGCTTAGAGGGACAGGGGGAAACTGAAGCTTTCTTT. It is translated as CASSLEGQGETEAFF.

This chain joins TRBV20-1 and TRBJ1-1; D is unclear. Germline CDR1 DFQATT, CDR2 SNEGSKA (reference sequence). The CDR3 sequence is 11 residues long. Trimming stripped 2 bases from V and 5 bases from J, with 6 bases between. The DNA for the CDR3 is TGCAGTGCTAGAATCGGGACTGAAGCTTTCTTT. Translated: CSARIGTEAFF.

About this clone: The same CDR3 is also encoded by other DNA sequences in this sample. This rearrangement joins TRBV2 to TRBJ1-1, with a weak D call TRBD1 (6 bases). CDR3 length: 14 residues. CDR1 and CDR2 from the germline V gene are SNHLY and FYNNEI. With 6 bases removed from V and 4 bases from J, the gap between germline ends came to 15 bases. The CDR3 nucleotides are TGTGCCAGCAGGTTGGACAGCGGAGGCACTGAAGCTTTCTTT. Translated: CASRLDSGGTEAFF. Full variable domain (missing parts from reference TRBV2 and TRBJ1-1): EPEVTQTPSHQVTQMGQEVILRCVPISNHLYFYWYRQILGQKVEFLVSFYNNEISEKSEIFDDQFSVERPDGSNFTLKIRSTKLEDSAMYFCASRLDSGGTEAFFGQGTRLTVV.

Here the CDR3 DNA reads TGTGCCACCAGCAGAGATCCAGGGGATGGCTACACCTTC. It specifies CATSRDPGDGYTF. J is TRBJ1-2 and V is TRBV15, with TRBD1 as a possible D gene (6 bases). Germline values: CDR1 LNHNV, CDR2 YYDKDF (reference sequence). The CDR3 is 13 residues long. The ends were cut back, 0 bases at V and 6 bases at J, with 8 bases in the middle.

This sequence joins TRBV7-6 and TRBJ2-1; 10 nucleotides align to TRBD2. V lost 4 bases to trimming and J lost 2 bases; unmatched junction nucleotides: 8. Germline values: CDR1 SGHVS, CDR2 FNYEAQ. This CDR3 has 17 residues. In DNA form, the CDR3 reads TGTGCCAGCAGCTCCAAGTGGCTAGCGGGGGCCTACAATGAGCAGTTCTTC. This translates into CASSSKWLAGAYNEQFF.

This chain connects TRBV19 to TRBJ1-5; no definite D call. The germline V and J ends were trimmed by 3 bases and 0 bases, with 9 bases remaining between them. CDR3 size: 15 residues. Germline V gene sequence: CDR1 LNHDA, CDR2 SQIVND (reference sequence). The CDR3 DNA reads as TGTGCCAGTAGTATGAACGGGAATAGCAATCAGCCCCAGCATTTT. It yields the protein CASSMNGNSNQPQHF.

This clone was seen more than once but under ten times. The chain combines TRBV9 with TRBJ1-1; 8 bases match TRBD1. The V gene's germline CDR1 is SGDLS and CDR2 YYNGEE. The CDR3 consists of 15 residues. With V trimmed by 3 bases and J by 5 bases, 9 bases remained unmatched. The CDR3 region has the DNA TGTGCCAGCAGCGCTCCGACAGGGGCGGCAACTGAAGCTTTCTTT. Its protein product is CASSAPTGAATEAFF.

The rearrangement joins TRBV5-6 to TRBJ2-1; the D is unclear. The germline gives CDR1 SGHDT, CDR2 YYEEEE. The CDR3 is made up of 15 amino acids. Between the trimmed V and J ends, which lost 0 bases and 4 bases, there was a span of 11 bases. The CDR3 region has the DNA TGTGCCAGCAGCTTGGATGTGACTCCGTACAATGAGCAGTTCTTC. As protein: CASSLDVTPYNEQFF.

The genes are TRBV27 and TRBJ1-1; TRBD1 matches 10 bases. CDR1 is MNHEY and CDR2 is SMNVEV in the germline V gene (reference sequence). This CDR3 has 14 amino acids. Trimming at V came to 5 bases and at J to 4 bases, leaving 4 bases not matched to a gene. This CDR3 reads CASSPGQGRTEAFF. In nucleotides, the CDR3 is TGTGCCAGCAGTCCGGGACAGGGGCGCACTGAAGCTTTCTTT.

The rearrangement uses TRBV7-2 and TRBJ1-1; D unresolved. Germline CDR1 and CDR2: SGHTA and FQGNSA. CDR3 length: 12 amino acids. Trimming removed 7 bases from V and 9 bases from J, with 15 bases in between. CDR3 loop: CASTPARGQAFF. In nucleotides, the CDR3 is TGTGCCAGCACCCCGGCGCGAGGGCAAGCTTTCTTT.

This chain joins TRBV14 and TRBJ1-5; TRBD1 agrees at 9 bases. This CDR3 contains 15 residues. Germline V gives CDR1 SGHDN, CDR2 FVKESK. V dropped 1 base and J dropped 3; count of bases not matched to a gene: 1. For the CDR3, the DNA is TGTGCCAGCAGCCAAGGGGACAGGGTCAATCAGCCCCAGCATTTT. It is translated as CASSQGDRVNQPQHF.

This chain links TRBV7-9 with TRBJ2-3; unclear D gene. CDR3 size: 14 residues. V lost 1 base and J lost 4, with 9 bases in between. CDR1 and CDR2 (germline): SEHNR, FQNEAQ (reference sequence). The DNA for the CDR3 is TGTGCCAGCAGCTTAGTTGCTAGTGCAGATACGCAGTATTTT. Its translation: CASSLVASADTQYF.

This chain joins TRBV24-1 and TRBJ2-5; 9 bases align to TRBD1. CDR3 size: 16 residues. Unmatched junction bases numbered 7, after V lost 4 bases and J lost 2 bases. Germline V gene data show CDR1 as KGHDR and CDR2 as SFDVKD. CDR3 protein: CATSEKDRGRQETQYF. CDR3 bases: TGTGCCACCAGTGAAAAGGACAGGGGAAGACAAGAGACCCAGTACTTC.